This TCR beta chain was found in a study of PD-1 blockade in mismatch repair-deficient tumors (dated by TCRdb to the late 2010s). About the full investigation: Between late 2013 and 2016, the trial enrolled 86 consecutive patients with some twelve types of mismatch repair-deficient cancer, all of whom had received prior treatment and were progressing. Deep sequencing of TCR CDR3 regions was used to track tumor-associated T cell clones in peripheral blood of patients responding to PD-1 blockade. Overall study results and their limits: After pembrolizumab, tumor-resident clones, which were often undetectable in blood before treatment, expanded rapidly and then contracted, generally ahead of radiologic responses.

Library creation used the immunoSEQ multiplex PCR assay. TCRdb stores this immuneACCESS table with in-frame sequences only. Part of the clones is absent; in the studies checked, under half of the shortfall reflects unresolved V genes, and no reason is known for the rest. In this sample the table shows about 63,000 clones, around 88% of which occur a single time. 14% of the sample is taken by the ten largest. Concerning this clone itself: It lacks a known antigen. Base qualities are not provided; no much larger clone lies one nucleotide away.

For each enrolled patient, mismatch repair deficiency was established using either polymerase chain reaction or immunohistochemistry. A few patients who responded to pembrolizumab therapy underwent TCR sequencing. Pembrolizumab PD-1 blockade was prospectively tested in advanced mismatch repair-deficient cancers, regardless of tissue of origin, in the phase II trial. Serial peripheral blood T cell samples were collected before and at multiple times after starting PD-1 blockade. The timing of each blood sample was reported as weeks after the first dose of pembrolizumab. In the germline V gene, CDR1 corresponds to MGHRA and CDR2 to YSYEKL. The V and J ends are trimmed by 1 base and 0 bases, leaving 13 bases between them. Taken from cysteine to phenylalanine, the CDR3 has 16 residues. The entry retains the CDR3 DNA only, 48 bases that are in frame from base 1.

The source of this sequence is an adult with mismatch repair-deficient cancer. Rearrangement joined TRBV4-1 to TRBJ2-7; no D segment can be confidently identified. The source was peripheral blood, collected 52 weeks after starting pembrolizumab. The nucleotides are TGCGCCAGCAGCCAAGCCTCGGGCCGCAGCTCCTACGAGCAGTACTTC. Its protein product is CASSQASGRSSYEQYF.